The clone carrying this TCR beta chain occurred many times. Its target is not known. These data are taken from a study of response to subunit inactivated influenza vaccine. General study results and limits: Authors suggested each seasonal influenza vaccination recruits few new T cells.

The CDR3 contains 18 residues. After removal of 2 bases from V and 2 bases from J, the junction contained 8 bases not matched to a gene. Germline V CDR1 and CDR2: ENHRY, SYGVKD. TCRdb recomputed calls from the RT-PCR reads with MiXCR, one row per CDR3 protein. The sample has 650,000 or so distinct CDR3 sequences, around 13% seen once. The chain employs TRBV10-3 and TRBJ2-3, with TRBD2 matching over 12 bases. The receptor was derived from a man aged 50-59 years who received an inactivated influenza vaccine. This specimen consisted of PBMCs from blood, obtained approximately 15 days before vaccination. This chain's CDR3 is CAISETRLAGAHTDTQYF. Written as DNA, the CDR3 is TGTGCCATCAGTGAGACCCGACTAGCGGGAGCCCACACAGATACGCAGTATTTT.